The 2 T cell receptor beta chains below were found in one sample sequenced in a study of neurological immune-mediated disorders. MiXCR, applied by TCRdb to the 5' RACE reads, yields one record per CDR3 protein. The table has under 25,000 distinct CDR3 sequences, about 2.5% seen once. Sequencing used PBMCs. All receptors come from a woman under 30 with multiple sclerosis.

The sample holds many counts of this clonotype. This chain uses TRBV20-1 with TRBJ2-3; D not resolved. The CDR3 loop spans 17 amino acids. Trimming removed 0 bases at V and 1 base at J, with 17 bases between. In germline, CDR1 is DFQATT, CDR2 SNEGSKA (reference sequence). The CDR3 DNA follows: TGCAGTGCTAGAGATCCAGGAGTAAGGGCGGGCACAGATACGCAGTATTTT. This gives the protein CSARDPGVRAGTDTQYF.

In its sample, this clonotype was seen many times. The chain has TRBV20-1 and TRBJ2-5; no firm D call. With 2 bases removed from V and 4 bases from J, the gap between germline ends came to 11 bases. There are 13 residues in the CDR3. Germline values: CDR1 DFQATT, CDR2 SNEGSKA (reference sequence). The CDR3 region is CSARNYPGETQYF. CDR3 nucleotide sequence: TGCAGTGCTAGAAATTATCCTGGAGAGACCCAGTACTTC.